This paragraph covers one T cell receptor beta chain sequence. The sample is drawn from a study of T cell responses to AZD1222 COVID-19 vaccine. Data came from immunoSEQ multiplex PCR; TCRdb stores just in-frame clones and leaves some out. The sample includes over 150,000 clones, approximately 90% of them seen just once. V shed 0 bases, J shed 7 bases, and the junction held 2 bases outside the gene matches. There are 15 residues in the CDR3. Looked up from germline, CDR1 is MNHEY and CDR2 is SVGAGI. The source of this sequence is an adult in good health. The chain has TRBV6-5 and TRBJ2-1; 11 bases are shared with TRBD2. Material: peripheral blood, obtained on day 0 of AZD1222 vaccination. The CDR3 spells CASSYSLAGENEQFF. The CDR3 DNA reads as TGTGCCAGCAGTTACTCACTAGCGGGGGAGAATGAGCAGTTCTTC.